This TCR beta chain was sequenced in a study of cytomegalovirus exposure and HLA in healthy donors. Regarding the study as a whole: CMV antigen specificity was confirmed in vitro for three CMV-associated chains. A missense DCLRE1C variant was associated with V- and J-gene trimming of TCR beta chains in a later analysis, and an independent cohort replicated the association.

Only one count was recorded for this clone. What it recognizes is unknown. Donors sampled were nominally healthy, though unrecorded immune exposures were likely. Primers for the PCR totalled 60 Vbeta and 13 Jbeta. Using immunoSEQ multiplex PCR, the repertoire was profiled, and TCRdb retains in-frame clones only, with some absent. The data show 140,000 or so clones, about 66% seen once. The receptor was isolated from a male donor in good health and CMV-seronegative. The source material was PBMCs.

CDR3 nucleotides: TGTGCCATAAAGTACGACTATGGGTCGAACACCGGGGAGCTGTTTTTT. Translation gives CAIKYDYGSNTGELFF. This rearrangement joins TRBV10-3 to TRBJ2-2, with a tentative D call TRBD2 (5 bases). Between the trimmed V and J ends, which lost 9 bases and 0 bases, there was a span of 17 bases. This CDR3 comprises 16 residues. The V gene's germline CDR1 is ENHRY and CDR2 SYGVKD.